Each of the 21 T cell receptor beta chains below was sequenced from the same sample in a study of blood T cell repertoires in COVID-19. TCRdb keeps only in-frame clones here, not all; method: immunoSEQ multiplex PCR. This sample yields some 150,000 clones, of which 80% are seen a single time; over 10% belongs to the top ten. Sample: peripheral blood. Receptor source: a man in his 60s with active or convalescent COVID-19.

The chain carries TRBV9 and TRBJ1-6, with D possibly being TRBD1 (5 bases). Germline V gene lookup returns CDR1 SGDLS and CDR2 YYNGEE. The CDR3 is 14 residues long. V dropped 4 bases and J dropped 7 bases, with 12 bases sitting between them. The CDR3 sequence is CASSPRGDNSPLHF. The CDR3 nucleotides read TGTGCCAGCAGCCCCCGCGGGGACAATTCACCCCTCCACTTT.

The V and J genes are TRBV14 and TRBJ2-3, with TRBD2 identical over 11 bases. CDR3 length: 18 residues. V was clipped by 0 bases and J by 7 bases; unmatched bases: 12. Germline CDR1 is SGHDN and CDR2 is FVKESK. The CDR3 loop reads CASSQDWRLASGRYTQYF. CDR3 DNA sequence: TGTGCCAGCAGCCAAGATTGGAGGTTGGCTAGCGGGAGGTATACGCAGTATTTT.

CDR3 in DNA: TGTGCCAGTAGTAGATTAGCGGGAGGGCCGTTAAATGAGCAGTTCTTC. This sequence encodes CASSRLAGGPLNEQFF. The chain uses TRBV19 and TRBJ2-1; TRBD2 aligns across 11 bases. Germline lookup yields CDR1 LNHDA and CDR2 SQIVND (reference sequence). The junction had 9 bases not matched to a gene; V was cut back by 4 bases and J by 7 bases. CDR3 length: 16 amino acids.

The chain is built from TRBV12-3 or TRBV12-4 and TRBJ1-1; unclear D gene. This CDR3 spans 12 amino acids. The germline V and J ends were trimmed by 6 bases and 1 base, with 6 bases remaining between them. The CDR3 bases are TGTGCCAGCAGGCCGAGGAACACTGAAGCTTTCTTT. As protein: CASRPRNTEAFF.

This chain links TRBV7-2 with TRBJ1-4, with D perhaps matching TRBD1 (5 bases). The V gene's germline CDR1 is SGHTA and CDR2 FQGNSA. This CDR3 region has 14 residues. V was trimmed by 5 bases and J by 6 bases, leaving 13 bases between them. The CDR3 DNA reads TGTGCCAGCAGCCCGGACACAGCCCATGAAAAACTGTTTTTT. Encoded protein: CASSPDTAHEKLFF.

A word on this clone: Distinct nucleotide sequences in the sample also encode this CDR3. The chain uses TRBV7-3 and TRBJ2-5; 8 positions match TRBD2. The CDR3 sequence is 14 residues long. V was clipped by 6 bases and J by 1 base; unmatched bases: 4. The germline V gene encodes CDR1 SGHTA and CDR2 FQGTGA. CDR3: CASSSSGTQETQYF. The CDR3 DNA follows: TGTGCCAGCAGTAGTAGCGGGACCCAAGAGACCCAGTACTTC.

The DNA for the CDR3 is TGTGCCACCAGCCCAAAGAGTACGGTTTTCTATGGCTACACCTTC. This codes for CATSPKSTVFYGYTF. The chain combines TRBV24-1 with TRBJ1-2; D unresolved. Germline loops: CDR1 KGHDR, CDR2 SFDVKD. This CDR3 contains 15 residues. Deletions cut 7 bases from V and 4 bases from J, with 18 bases between.

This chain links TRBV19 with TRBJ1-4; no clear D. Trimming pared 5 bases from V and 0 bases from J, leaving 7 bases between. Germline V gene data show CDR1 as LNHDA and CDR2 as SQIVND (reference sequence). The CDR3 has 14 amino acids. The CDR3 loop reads CASSLAATNEKLFF. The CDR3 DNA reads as TGTGCCAGTAGTCTGGCAGCAACTAATGAAAAACTGTTTTTT.

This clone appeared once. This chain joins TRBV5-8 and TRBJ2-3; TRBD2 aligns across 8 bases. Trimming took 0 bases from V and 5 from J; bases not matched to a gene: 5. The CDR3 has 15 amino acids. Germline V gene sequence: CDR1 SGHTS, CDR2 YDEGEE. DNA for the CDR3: TGTGCCAGCAGCTTGGCAGCGGGAGCGGGAGATACGCAGTATTTT. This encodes CASSLAAGAGDTQYF.

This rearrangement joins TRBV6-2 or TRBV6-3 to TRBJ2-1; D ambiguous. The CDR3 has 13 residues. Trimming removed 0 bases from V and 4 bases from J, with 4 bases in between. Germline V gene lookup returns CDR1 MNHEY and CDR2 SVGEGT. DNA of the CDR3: TGTGCCAGCAGTTACTCGGAGTACAATGAGCAGTTCTTC. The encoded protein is CASSYSEYNEQFF.

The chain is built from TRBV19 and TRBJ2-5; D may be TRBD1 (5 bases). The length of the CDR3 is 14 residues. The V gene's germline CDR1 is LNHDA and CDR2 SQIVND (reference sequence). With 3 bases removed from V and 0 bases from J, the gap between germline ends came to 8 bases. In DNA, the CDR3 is TGTGCCAGTAGTATCCCAGGGTACCAAGAGACCCAGTACTTC. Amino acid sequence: CASSIPGYQETQYF.

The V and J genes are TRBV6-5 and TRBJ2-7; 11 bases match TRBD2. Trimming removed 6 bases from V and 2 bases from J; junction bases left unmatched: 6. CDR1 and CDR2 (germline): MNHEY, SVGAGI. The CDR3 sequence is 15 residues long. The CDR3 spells CASSRASGGTYEQYF. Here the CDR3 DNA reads TGTGCCAGCAGCCGAGCTAGCGGGGGGACCTACGAGCAGTACTTC.

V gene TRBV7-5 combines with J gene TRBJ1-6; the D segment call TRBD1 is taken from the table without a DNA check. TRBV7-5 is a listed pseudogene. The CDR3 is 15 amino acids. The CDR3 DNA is TGTGTCAGAAGCTTAGGGGGCAGGGATAATTCACCCCTCCACTTT. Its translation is CVRSLGGRDNSPLHF.

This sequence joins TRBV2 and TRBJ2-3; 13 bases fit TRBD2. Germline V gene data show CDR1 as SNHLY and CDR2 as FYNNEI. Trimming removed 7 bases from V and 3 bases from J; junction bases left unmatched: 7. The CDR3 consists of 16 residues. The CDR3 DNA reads TGTGCCAGCAAACTAGCGGGGGGGAGCGGGACAGATACGCAGTATTTT. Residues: CASKLAGGSGTDTQYF.

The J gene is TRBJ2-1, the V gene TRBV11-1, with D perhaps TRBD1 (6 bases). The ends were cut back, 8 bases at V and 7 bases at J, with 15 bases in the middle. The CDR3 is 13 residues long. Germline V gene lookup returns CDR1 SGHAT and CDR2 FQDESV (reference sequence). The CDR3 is CASRAQGINEQFF. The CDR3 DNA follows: TGTGCCAGCCGAGCCCAGGGGATAAATGAGCAGTTCTTC. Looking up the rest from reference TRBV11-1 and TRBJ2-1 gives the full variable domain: EAEVAQSPRYKITEKSQAVAFWCDPISGHATLYWYRQILGQGPELLVQFQDESVVDDSQLPKDRFSAERLKGVDSTLKIQPAELGDSAMYLCASRAQGINEQFFGPGTRLTVL.

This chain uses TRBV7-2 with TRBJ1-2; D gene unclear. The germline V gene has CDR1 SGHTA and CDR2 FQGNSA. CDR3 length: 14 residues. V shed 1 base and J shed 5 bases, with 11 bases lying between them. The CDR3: CASSLGVGGYGYTF. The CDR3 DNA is TGTGCCAGCAGCTTAGGGGTAGGAGGGTATGGCTACACCTTC.

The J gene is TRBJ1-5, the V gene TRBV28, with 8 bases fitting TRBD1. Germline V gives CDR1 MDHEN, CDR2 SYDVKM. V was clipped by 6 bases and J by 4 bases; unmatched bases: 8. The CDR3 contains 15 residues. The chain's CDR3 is CASSPRGQSNQPQHF. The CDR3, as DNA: TGTGCCAGCAGCCCCAGGGGGCAGAGTAATCAGCCCCAGCATTTT.

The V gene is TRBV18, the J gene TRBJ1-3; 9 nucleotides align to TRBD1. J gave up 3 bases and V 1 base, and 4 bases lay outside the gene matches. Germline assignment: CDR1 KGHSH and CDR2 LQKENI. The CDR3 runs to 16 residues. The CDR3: CASSPQQGALGNTIYF. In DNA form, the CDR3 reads TGTGCCAGCTCACCACAACAGGGGGCGCTTGGAAACACCATATATTTT.

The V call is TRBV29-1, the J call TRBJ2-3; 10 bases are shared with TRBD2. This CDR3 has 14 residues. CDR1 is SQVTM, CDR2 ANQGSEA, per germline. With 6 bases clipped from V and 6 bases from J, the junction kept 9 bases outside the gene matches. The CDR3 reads CSVASGRSGDTQYF. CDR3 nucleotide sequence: TGCAGCGTCGCTAGCGGGAGAAGTGGGGATACGCAGTATTTT.

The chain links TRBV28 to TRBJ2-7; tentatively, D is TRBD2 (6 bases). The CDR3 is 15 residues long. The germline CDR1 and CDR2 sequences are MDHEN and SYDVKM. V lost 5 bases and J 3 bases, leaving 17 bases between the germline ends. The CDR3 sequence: CASSKPSDLLYEQYF. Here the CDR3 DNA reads TGTGCCAGCAGTAAGCCTAGCGACTTGCTCTACGAGCAGTACTTC.

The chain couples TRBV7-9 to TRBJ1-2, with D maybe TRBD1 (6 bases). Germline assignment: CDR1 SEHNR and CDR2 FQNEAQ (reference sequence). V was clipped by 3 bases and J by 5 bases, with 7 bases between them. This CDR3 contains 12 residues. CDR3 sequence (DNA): TGTGCCAGCAGCTTCAGGGGATATGGCTACACCTTC. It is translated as CASSFRGYGYTF.